This entry describes one TCR beta chain. Its antigen target is currently unknown. Per-base qualities were not stored, and no clone one base away is much larger. Reading the label with the study, this specimen's treatment or condition is: randomized to nivolumab then ipilimumab (arm A) or the reverse (arm B). None of the trial patients had been given prior DNA-damaging chemotherapy. A FACS Aria II flow cytometer was used to sort live CD3+CD8+ cells that were negative for CD19 and CD56 from thawed PBMCs. Samples came from patients with melanoma in CheckMate 064, a randomized, open-label phase II trial of sequential checkpoint blockade. Peripheral blood mononuclear cells were collected by leukapheresis, purified using Ficoll-Paque, and frozen in human serum containing around 10% DMSO. Purity of sorted blood CD3+CD8+ cells was verified at >98% immediately after sorting, followed by DNA extraction. This sample was included in a study of sequential checkpoint blockade in melanoma (dated by TCRdb to about 2019). About the investigation overall: Using 1:1 randomization, the trial assigned patients either to first-line nivolumab followed by ipilimumab (arm A) or to ipilimumab followed by nivolumab (arm B). Maintenance nivolumab was given following each of the two trial sequences. Study-wide findings and limitations: Validation of the response-prediction model combining TCR metrics and mutation burden is needed in larger, independent patient cohorts.

TCRbeta CDR3 regions were immunosequenced from genomic DNA with the immunoSEQ Assay. Genomic DNA was amplified by bias-controlled multiplex PCR before high-throughput sequencing. Concerning the study's data processing: To quantify the absolute abundance of each unique TCRbeta CDR3 region, the sequences were collapsed and filtered. Clonality was defined as 1 minus Pielou's evenness and was calculated using productive rearrangements only. Clones with significantly greater frequencies in on-treatment versus baseline samples were identified using a previously published method. The immuneACCESS repertoire file appears here via TCRdb, limited to in-frame rearrangements. These files lack a portion of the clones; in checked studies, under half of the deficit traces to unresolved V genes, and the cause of the others is not known. The DNA gave D and trimming, while V, J and clone size come from that table. Across this sample there are roughly 30,000 clones, with 75% to 85% seen only once. The top ten clonotypes cover around a sixth of the sample.

Its CDR3 holds 15 amino acids, cysteine through phenylalanine. Left in the record is the CDR3 DNA by itself, 45 bases read in frame from the first base. Trimmed from V: 4 bases; trimmed from J: 5 bases; junction bases lacking a gene match: 6. CDR1 and CDR2, looked up from the germline V gene, are SGHTA and FQGTGA. This receptor chain uses TRBV7-3 and TRBJ2-5; the junction holds 11 bases that match TRBD2. The sequencing used CD8+ T cells sorted from blood (inferred from file names), collected from a patient given nivolumab and ipilimumab in sequence. This TCR was recovered from a human donor with melanoma. DNA sequence: TGTGCCAGCAGCTCCCTCGGGACTAGCGGCGAGACCCAGTACTTC. The encoded protein is CASSSLGTSGETQYF.